These T cell receptor beta chains were read from a single sample in a study of blood T cell repertoires in COVID-19. Method: immunoSEQ multiplex PCR; TCRdb's copy keeps in-frame clones and lacks some. Of 250,000 to 400,000 clones in the sample, 90% were seen once. Sequencing was carried out using peripheral blood. The receptor source for this set is a woman aged 25 to 39 with COVID-19, enrolled during active disease. The CDR3 runs from the conserved cysteine through the conserved F or W. The D gene is left open where the match is weak. The size of a clone is reported for some rows only, either as once, few or many, or as a class for expanded clones.

TRBV6-6	TRBJ2-7	NA	TRBD1	TGTGCCAGCAGTTATGGGACAGGGCCGTCCTACGAGCAGTACTTC	CASSYGTGPSYEQYF
TRBV12-3/TRBV12-4	TRBJ1-5	NA	NA	TGTGCCAGCAAAACAGGGAGCAATCAGCCCCAGCATTTT	CASKTGSNQPQHF
TRBV3-1/TRBV3-2	TRBJ1-3	NA	NA	TGTGCCAGCAGCCAGGGTGGAGGGCTAAACACCATATATTTT	CASSQGGGLNTIYF
TRBV9	TRBJ1-1	NA	NA	TGTGCCAGCAGCGTAGGAGGGAGCGACACTGAAGCTTTCTTT	CASSVGGSDTEAFF
TRBV18	TRBJ2-2	NA	TRBD2	TGTGCCAGCTCACCATTAGGACTAGCGGGGAACACCGGGGAGCTGTTTTTT	CASSPLGLAGNTGELFF
TRBV5-1	TRBJ1-2	NA	NA	TGCGCCAGCAGCTTGGGTACAGGGAACAAACCTTTGTATGGCTACACCTTC	CASSLGTGNKPLYGYTF
TRBV7-9	TRBJ2-7	NA	TRBD2	TGTGCCAGCACCCCGGGGGGATGGGACTACGAGCAGTACTTC	CASTPGGWDYEQYF
TRBV7-2	TRBJ1-5	NA	NA	TGTGCCAGCAGCTTGCTTAGTAATCAGCCCCAGCATTTT	CASSLLSNQPQHF
TRBV13	TRBJ2-7	NA	NA	TGTGCCAGCAGCTTAGTCGAAAAGGGGGGGTGGTCCTACGAGCAGTACTTC	CASSLVEKGGWSYEQYF
TRBV9	TRBJ2-3	NA	TRBD2	TGTGCCAGCCGGGGGAGGGAGAGCACAGATACGCAGTATTTT	CASRGRESTDTQYF
TRBV19	TRBJ1-5	NA	TRBD1	TGTGCCAGTAGTATAGGGGGACAGGGTGGCAATCAGCCCCAGCATTTT	CASSIGGQGGNQPQHF
TRBV7-2	TRBJ2-1	NA	TRBD2	TGTGCCAGCAGCTTAAGGTATCTAGCGGGTGGGTTGAGGGACAATGAGCAGTTCTTC	CASSLRYLAGGLRDNEQFF
TRBV15	TRBJ2-2	once	TRBD2	TGTGCCACCAGCAGAGACCTACTAGCGGGTGTCACCGGGGAGCTGTTTTTT	CATSRDLLAGVTGELFF
TRBV3-1/TRBV3-2	TRBJ1-4	NA	NA	TGTGCCAGCAGCCAAGTTCAGGGTAATGAAAAACTGTTTTTT	CASSQVQGNEKLFF
TRBV3-1/TRBV3-2	TRBJ2-7	NA	NA	TGTGCCAGCAGCCAAGCACAAGAGCAGTACTTC	CASSQAQEQYF
TRBV11-3	TRBJ1-1	NA	NA	TGTGCCAGCAGCCTAGCGGGGAACACTGAAGCTTTCTTT	CASSLAGNTEAFF
TRBV30	TRBJ1-1	NA	TRBD1	TGTGCCTGGAGTGCTGGGCAGGGGGCCGGTGAAGCTTTCTTT	CAWSAGQGAGEAFF
TRBV5-5	TRBJ1-4	once	NA	TGTGCCAGCAGCTTGCTCTCTCAGGTAGAATCAACTAATGAAAAACTGTTTTTT	CASSLLSQVESTNEKLFF
TRBV19	TRBJ2-1	NA	TRBD2	TGTGCCCGTCGGACGGGCGGGAGGCCTACTTACAATGAGCAGTTCTTC	CARRTGGRPTYNEQFF
TRBV12-5	TRBJ1-2	NA	NA	TGTGCTAGTGGTTTGACAGCCCGGGGCTACACCTTC	CASGLTARGYTF
TRBV2	TRBJ1-6	NA	NA	TGTGCCAGCAGGGTTGAGGACACGTATAATTCACCCCTCCACTTT	CASRVEDTYNSPLHF
TRBV18	TRBJ2-4	NA	NA	TGTGCCAGCTCACCCCAGCGGATAGCCAAAAACATTCAGTACTTC	CASSPQRIAKNIQYF
TRBV18	TRBJ2-1	NA	TRBD1	TGTGCCAGCTCAAAACAGGGGGATGGTTATTACAATGAGCAGTTCTTC	CASSKQGDGYYNEQFF
TRBV12-3/TRBV12-4	TRBJ2-1	NA	TRBD2	TGTGCCAGCAGTTTCCGGGAGGGGCAGTTCTTC	CASSFREGQFF
TRBV19	TRBJ1-2	NA	TRBD1	TGTGCCAGTAGTTCCGGACAGGGGGCAGGTGGCTACACCTTC	CASSSGQGAGGYTF
TRBV19	TRBJ1-2	NA	NA	TGTGCCAGTAGTATCGCGCCTGACAGGCTTTATGGCTACACCTTC	CASSIAPDRLYGYTF
TRBV15	TRBJ1-3	NA	NA	TGTGCCACCAGCAGAGGGGGGGCTGGAAACACCATATATTTT	CATSRGGAGNTIYF
TRBV19	TRBJ2-1	NA	TRBD2	TGTGCCAGTAGTACCCAGGTCGGCGGGAGGCAATACTACAATGAGCAGTTCTTC	CASSTQVGGRQYYNEQFF
TRBV2	TRBJ1-2	NA	NA	TGTGCCAGCAACGAGTTGAGGGCGTCTGGCTACACCTTC	CASNELRASGYTF
TRBV11-1	TRBJ2-2	NA	NA	TGTGCCAGCAGCTTACTAAGCAGGGCCTCCACCGGGGAGCTGTTTTTT	CASSLLSRASTGELFF
TRBV5-4	TRBJ1-1	NA	NA	TGTGCCAGCAGCTTTCAGATAAACACTGAAGCTTTCTTT	CASSFQINTEAFF
TRBV28	TRBJ2-7	few	TRBD1	TGTGCCAGCAGATCTCCCTCGACAGGGTCGGGCGAGCAGTACTTC	CASRSPSTGSGEQYF
TRBV28	TRBJ2-7	few	TRBD1	TGTGCCAGCAGTTCTCCGGACAGGGGCCCCTACGAGCAGTACTTC	CASSSPDRGPYEQYF
TRBV28	TRBJ1-5	NA	TRBD1	TGTGCCAGCAGCCGGACCCAGGGGGCGCCTCAGCCCCAGCATTTT	CASSRTQGAPQPQHF
TRBV6-1	TRBJ1-2	NA	NA	TGTGCCAGCAGTGATCCGAGCCCCAGCTACACCTTC	CASSDPSPSYTF